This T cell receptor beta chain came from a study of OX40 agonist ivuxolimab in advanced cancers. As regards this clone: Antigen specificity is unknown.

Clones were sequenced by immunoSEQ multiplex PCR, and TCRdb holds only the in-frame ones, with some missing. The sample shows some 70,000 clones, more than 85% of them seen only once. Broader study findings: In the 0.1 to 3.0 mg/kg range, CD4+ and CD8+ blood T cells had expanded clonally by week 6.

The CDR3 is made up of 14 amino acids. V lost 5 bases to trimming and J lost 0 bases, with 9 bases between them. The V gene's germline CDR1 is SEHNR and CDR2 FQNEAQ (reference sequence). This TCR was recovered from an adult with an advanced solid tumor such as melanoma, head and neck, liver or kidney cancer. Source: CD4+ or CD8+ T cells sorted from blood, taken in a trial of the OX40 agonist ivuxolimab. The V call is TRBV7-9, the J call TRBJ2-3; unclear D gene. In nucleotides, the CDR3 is TGTGCCAGCAGCGTCTCGATAAGCACAGATACGCAGTATTTT. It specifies CASSVSISTDTQYF.